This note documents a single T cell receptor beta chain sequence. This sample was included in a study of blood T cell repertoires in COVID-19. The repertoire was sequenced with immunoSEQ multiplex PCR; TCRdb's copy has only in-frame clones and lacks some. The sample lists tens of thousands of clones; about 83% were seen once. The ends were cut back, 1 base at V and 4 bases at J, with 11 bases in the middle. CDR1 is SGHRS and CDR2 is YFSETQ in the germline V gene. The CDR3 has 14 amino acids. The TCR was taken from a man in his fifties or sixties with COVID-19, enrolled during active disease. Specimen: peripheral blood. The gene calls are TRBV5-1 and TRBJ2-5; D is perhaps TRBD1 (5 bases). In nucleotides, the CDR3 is TGCGCCAGCAGCTTGTCTCAGGGTTTAGAGACCCAGTACTTC. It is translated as CASSLSQGLETQYF.